Listed here are 27 T cell receptor beta chains from one sample, sequenced in a study of blood T cell repertoires in COVID-19. Measured with immunoSEQ multiplex PCR; TCRdb has only the in-frame clones, and not every one. This sample yields about 260,000 clones, of which roughly 88% are seen a single time; around 1.2% belongs to the top ten. The sample consisted of PBMCs or T cells enriched from blood (not recorded which). Receptors originate from a woman between 40 and 50 years old with acute COVID-19.

CDR3 sequence: CASSFSLTGESYEQYF. The CDR3 coding sequence is TGTGCCAGCAGCTTTAGTTTAACAGGGGAGAGCTACGAGCAGTACTTC. J is TRBJ2-7 and V is TRBV7-9; 7 bases agree with TRBD1. Germline loops: CDR1 SEHNR, CDR2 FQNEAQ (reference sequence). This CDR3 contains 16 residues. V lost 3 bases and J lost 3; bases outside the gene matches: 11.

The chain combines TRBV9 with TRBJ1-1; maybe TRBD1 (6 bases). The ends were cut back, 0 bases at V and 2 bases at J, with 17 bases in the middle. Per the germline V gene, CDR1 is SGDLS and CDR2 is YYNGEE. The CDR3 consists of 17 residues. For the CDR3, the DNA is TGTGCCAGCAGCGTAGAGCCAGGGGTATTAATAAACACTGAAGCTTTCTTT. It codes for CASSVEPGVLINTEAFF.

The rearrangement uses TRBV7-2 and TRBJ2-3, with TRBD1 identical over 9 bases. The CDR3 length is 16 residues. The V gene's germline CDR1 is SGHTA and CDR2 FQGNSA. Losses at the gene ends were 4 bases for V and 3 bases for J; bases not matched to a gene: 8. The CDR3 is CASSSYRGRITDTQYF. The CDR3 DNA reads as TGTGCCAGCAGCTCGTACAGGGGGCGAATAACAGATACGCAGTATTTT.

The chain links TRBV19 to TRBJ1-4; 8 bases map to TRBD1. With V trimmed by 9 bases and J by 5 bases, 14 bases remained unmatched. Looked up from germline, CDR1 is LNHDA and CDR2 is SQIVND (reference sequence). CDR3 length: 16 residues. The CDR3 DNA reads as TGTGCCAGCCGAGCCGGGCCGGCAGGGGGCAATGAAAAACTGTTTTTT. Translated: CASRAGPAGGNEKLFF.

Remarks on this clone: A read error may produce the germline difference seen at one junction end. The CDR3, as DNA: TGTGCTAGCAGCTTAGGGTCAGGGAGGTCGGAGACCCAGTACTTC. It translates to CASSLGSGRSETQYF. The chain uses TRBV7-7 and TRBJ2-5; tentative D call: TRBD2 (6 bases). The CDR3 is 15 amino acids. From germline, CDR1 is SSHAT and CDR2 FNYEAQ (reference sequence). The complete variable domain, with remaining parts taken from reference TRBV7-7 and TRBJ2-5, reads GAGVSQSPRYKVTKRGQDVTLRCDPISSHATLYWYQQALGQGPEFLTYFNYEAQPDKSGLPSDRFSAERPEGSISTLTIQRTEQRDSAMYRCASSLGSGRSETQYFGPGTRLLVL.

The gene calls are TRBV6-5 and TRBJ1-2; TRBD1 is a possible D gene (5 bases). The germline V gene encodes CDR1 MNHEY and CDR2 SVGAGI. The CDR3 has 14 amino acids. V gave up 6 bases and J gave up 3 bases, with 14 bases separating them. This CDR3 reads CASRREGNDYGYTF. Here the CDR3 DNA reads TGTGCCAGCAGAAGGGAGGGGAATGACTATGGCTACACCTTC.

The chain joins TRBV27 to TRBJ2-3; TRBD2 is a possible D gene (6 bases). The CDR3 is 15 amino acids. Germline V lookup: CDR1 MNHEY, CDR2 SMNVEV (reference sequence). The V and J ends lost 0 bases and 2 bases respectively, with 9 bases between them. CDR3 protein: CASSLSWGLTDTQYF. As DNA, the CDR3 is TGTGCCAGCAGTTTATCCTGGGGACTCACAGATACGCAGTATTTT.

This chain uses TRBV1 with TRBJ2-7; the table calls TRBD2, which could not be checked here. TRBV1 is a pseudogene. The CDR3 loop spans 17 amino acids. The CDR3 nucleotides are TGCACCAGCAGCCCGGGACTAGCGGGAGGACGCTCCTACGAGCAGTACTTC. This translates into CTSSPGLAGGRSYEQYF.

This clone appeared once. J is TRBJ2-7 and V is TRBV6-5, with D perhaps matching TRBD1 (6 bases). Deletions cut 4 bases from V and 2 bases from J, with 18 bases between. Per the germline V gene, CDR1 is MNHEY and CDR2 is SVGAGI. The CDR3 is 16 residues long. The CDR3 DNA is TGTGCCAGCAGTTCGGACAGTCCCCACCATGCCTACGAGCAGTACTTC. It translates to CASSSDSPHHAYEQYF.

This chain connects TRBV20-1 to TRBJ2-2, with D unresolved. The germline V gene has CDR1 DFQATT and CDR2 SNEGSKA (reference sequence). Trimming left V 5 bases short and J 2 bases short, with 3 bases between. CDR3 size: 11 residues. CDR3 nucleotides: TGCAGTGCTCTTAACACCGGGGAGCTGTTTTTT. Translated, it gives CSALNTGELFF.

This clone is a singleton in its sample. The V and J genes are TRBV6-5 and TRBJ1-2; no clear D gene. V lost 7 bases and J 1 base, leaving 7 bases between the germline ends. CDR1 MNHEY and CDR2 SVGAGI come from the germline V gene. The CDR3 has 12 residues. The CDR3, as DNA: TGTGCCAGCATCGAGAATAACTATGGCTACACCTTC. This sequence encodes CASIENNYGYTF.

The chain has TRBV10-3 and TRBJ2-2; a weak D match, TRBD1 (6 bases). The germline V gene encodes CDR1 ENHRY and CDR2 SYGVKD. V was cut by 2 bases and J by 3 bases, with 7 bases left in between. This CDR3 contains 14 residues. The CDR3 reads CAISERTDTGELFF. The CDR3 bases are TGTGCCATCAGTGAGCGGACAGACACCGGGGAGCTGTTTTTT.

The chain carries TRBV12-3 or TRBV12-4 and TRBJ2-7; 9 bases line up with TRBD2. V shed 6 bases, J shed 6 bases, and the junction held 3 bases outside the gene matches. The length of the CDR3 is 12 residues. The CDR3: CASRGLAPEQYF. As DNA, the CDR3 is TGTGCCAGCAGGGGACTAGCCCCCGAGCAGTACTTC.

V is TRBV3-1 (or the pseudogene TRBV3-2) and J is TRBJ2-2, with 12 bases aligning to TRBD2. Germline assignment: CDR1 LGHDT and CDR2 YNNKEL (reference sequence). V lost 3 bases to trimming and J lost 2 bases; unmatched junction nucleotides: 4. CDR3 length equals 17 residues. The CDR3 nucleotides read TGTGCCAGCAGCCATTCTAGCGGGAGGGAAAACACCGGGGAGCTGTTTTTT. Translated, it gives CASSHSSGRENTGELFF.

The rearrangement uses TRBV7-8 and TRBJ2-1; 7 bases line up with TRBD2. The V and J ends lost 5 bases and 6 bases, in that order; junction bases with no gene match: 4. CDR1 is SGHVS, CDR2 FQNEAQ, per germline. This CDR3 region has 13 residues. The CDR3 region has the DNA TGTGCCAGCAGCCTGGCGGGAGTCAATGAGCAGTTCTTC. Translated, it gives CASSLAGVNEQFF.

The chain is built from TRBV28 and TRBJ2-1; 8 positions agree with TRBD2. V was pared by 5 bases and J by 0 bases, with 6 bases of the junction left unmatched. Germline V gene sequence: CDR1 MDHEN, CDR2 SYDVKM. This CDR3 contains 16 residues. The CDR3 region is CASSLIAGLSYNEQFF. CDR3 nucleotides: TGTGCCAGCAGTCTCATAGCGGGGCTCTCCTACAATGAGCAGTTCTTC.

The rearrangement links TRBV19 to TRBJ2-3; no reliable D call. Trimming cost V 4 bases and J 0 bases, with 11 bases left between them. CDR1 is LNHDA and CDR2 is SQIVND in the germline V gene (reference sequence). The CDR3 loop spans 15 amino acids. The CDR3, as DNA: TGTGCCAGTAGTAACTATCGGATGAGCACAGATACGCAGTATTTT. Its protein is CASSNYRMSTDTQYF.

The chain carries TRBV28 and TRBJ2-3, with D perhaps TRBD2 (5 bases). Trimming took off 5 bases at V and 0 bases at J, with 9 bases between the two ends. The CDR3 is 14 residues long. The V gene's germline CDR1 is MDHEN and CDR2 SYDVKM. Written as DNA, the CDR3 is TGTGCCAGCAGTCTCCGGGAAAGCACAGATACGCAGTATTTT. It encodes CASSLRESTDTQYF.

The chain uses TRBV28 and TRBJ2-1; D not resolved. There are 14 residues in the CDR3. The ends were cut back, 6 bases at V and 4 bases at J, with 13 bases in the middle. Germline CDR1 reads MDHEN; CDR2 reads SYDVKM. The CDR3 DNA follows: TGTGCCAGCAGGTCCCCCTTCCGGTACAATGAGCAGTTCTTC. Translation gives CASRSPFRYNEQFF.

The rearrangement uses TRBV24-1 and TRBJ2-5; TRBD2 matches 14 bases. CDR1 and CDR2 (germline): KGHDR, SFDVKD. CDR3 length equals 18 residues. V lost 4 bases, J lost 3 bases, and 9 bases stayed unmatched. The CDR3 here is CATSESGLAGVWKETQYF. The CDR3 DNA follows: TGTGCCACCAGTGAGTCGGGACTAGCGGGAGTTTGGAAAGAGACCCAGTACTTC.

This clone was seen more than once but under ten times. The V call is TRBV19, the J call TRBJ2-5; 9 positions agree with TRBD1. The CDR3 has 14 residues. V shed 5 bases and J 5 bases; nucleotides not matched to a gene: 6. Germline CDR1 LNHDA, CDR2 SQIVND (reference sequence). The DNA for the CDR3 is TGTGCCAGTAGTGCGACAGGGGGGCGGGAGACCCAGTACTTC. Protein: CASSATGGRETQYF.

The rearrangement links TRBV10-3 to TRBJ2-7, with D possibly matching TRBD2 (5 bases). The CDR3 is 13 amino acids. Germline assignment: CDR1 ENHRY and CDR2 SYGVKD. V lost 10 bases and J lost 6, with 19 bases in between. The CDR3 DNA follows: TGTGCCACCACCGGGGATAGTTTCTCCGAGCAGTACGTC. Translated, it gives CATTGDSFSEQYV.

This clone has only one observation. The chain joins TRBV19 to TRBJ1-5; D is undetermined. The CDR3 runs 14 residues. The germline V and J ends were trimmed by 5 bases and 0 bases, with 8 bases remaining between them. Germline V gives CDR1 LNHDA, CDR2 SQIVND (reference sequence). The CDR3 loop is CASSPEASNQPQHF. The CDR3 DNA follows: TGTGCCAGTAGTCCCGAAGCTAGCAATCAGCCCCAGCATTTT.

The V and J genes are TRBV11-3 and TRBJ2-5; the match to TRBD1 covers 8 bases. Germline CDR1 and CDR2: SGHNT and YENEEA. This CDR3 is 15 amino acids long. The V gene end was trimmed by 0 bases and the J gene end by 4 bases; junction bases not matched to a gene: 4. The CDR3 reads CASSLDRGRGETQYF. CDR3 sequence (DNA): TGTGCCAGCAGCTTAGACAGGGGGCGCGGAGAGACCCAGTACTTC.

The chain carries TRBV7-8 and TRBJ2-3; D may be TRBD1 (6 bases). The CDR3 is made up of 14 amino acids. CDR1 and CDR2 (germline): SGHVS, FQNEAQ. Trimming removed 4 bases from V and 2 bases from J, with 10 bases in between. The CDR3 DNA reads TGTGCCAGCAGCTCGGGACATGCCACAGATACGCAGTATTTT. Translating gives CASSSGHATDTQYF.

This clone was picked up a small number of times. This chain connects TRBV7-2 to TRBJ1-2; D is ambiguous. The germline CDR1 and CDR2 sequences are SGHTA and FQGNSA. Between the trimmed V and J ends, which lost 2 bases and 11 bases, there was a span of 15 bases. The CDR3 loop spans 13 amino acids. CDR3 sequence: CASSLHRGSEYTF. Here the CDR3 DNA reads TGTGCCAGCAGCTTACATCGCGGATCCGAGTACACCTTC.

This chain uses TRBV2 with TRBJ2-3; perhaps TRBD1 as D (6 bases). Trimming left V 3 bases short and J 3 bases short, with 10 bases between. In germline, CDR1 is SNHLY, CDR2 FYNNEI. This CDR3 has 14 amino acids. The CDR3 nucleotides are TGTGCCAGCAGTGATCGCCAGGGGACAGATACGCAGTATTTT. Translating gives CASSDRQGTDTQYF. The whole variable domain, filled in from reference TRBV2 and TRBJ2-3, reads EPEVTQTPSHQVTQMGQEVILRCVPISNHLYFYWYRQILGQKVEFLVSFYNNEISEKSEIFDDQFSVERPDGSNFTLKIRSTKLEDSAMYFCASSDRQGTDTQYFGPGTRLTVL.